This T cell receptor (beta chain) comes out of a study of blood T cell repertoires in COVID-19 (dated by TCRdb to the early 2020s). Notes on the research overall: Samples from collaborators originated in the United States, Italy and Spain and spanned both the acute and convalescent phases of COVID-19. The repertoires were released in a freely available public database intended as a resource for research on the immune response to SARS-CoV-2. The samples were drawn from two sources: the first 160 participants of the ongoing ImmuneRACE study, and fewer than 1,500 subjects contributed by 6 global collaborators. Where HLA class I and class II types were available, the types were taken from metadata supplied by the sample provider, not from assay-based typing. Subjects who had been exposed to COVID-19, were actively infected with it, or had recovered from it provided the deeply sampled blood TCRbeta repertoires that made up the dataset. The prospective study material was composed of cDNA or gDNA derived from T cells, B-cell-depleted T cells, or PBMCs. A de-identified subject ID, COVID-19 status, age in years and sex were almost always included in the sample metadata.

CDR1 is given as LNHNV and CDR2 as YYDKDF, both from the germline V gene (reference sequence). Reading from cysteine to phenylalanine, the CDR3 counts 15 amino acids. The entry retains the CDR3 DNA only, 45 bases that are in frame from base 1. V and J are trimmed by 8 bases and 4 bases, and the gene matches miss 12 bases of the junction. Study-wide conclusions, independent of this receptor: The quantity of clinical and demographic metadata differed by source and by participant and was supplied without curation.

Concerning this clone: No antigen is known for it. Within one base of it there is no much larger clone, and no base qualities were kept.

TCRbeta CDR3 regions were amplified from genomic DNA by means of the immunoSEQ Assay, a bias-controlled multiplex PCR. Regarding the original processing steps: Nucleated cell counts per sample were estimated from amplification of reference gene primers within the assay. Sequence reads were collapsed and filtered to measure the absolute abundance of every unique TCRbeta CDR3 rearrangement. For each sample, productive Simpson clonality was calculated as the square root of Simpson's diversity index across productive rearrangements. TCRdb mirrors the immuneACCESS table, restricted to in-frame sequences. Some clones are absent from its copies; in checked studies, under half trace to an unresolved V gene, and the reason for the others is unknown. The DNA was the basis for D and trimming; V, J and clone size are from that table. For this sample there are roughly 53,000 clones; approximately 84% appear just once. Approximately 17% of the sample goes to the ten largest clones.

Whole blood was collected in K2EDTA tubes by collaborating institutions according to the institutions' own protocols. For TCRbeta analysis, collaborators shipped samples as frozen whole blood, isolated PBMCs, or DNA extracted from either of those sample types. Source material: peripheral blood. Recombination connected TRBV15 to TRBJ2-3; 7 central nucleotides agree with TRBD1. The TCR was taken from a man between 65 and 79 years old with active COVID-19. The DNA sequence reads TGTGCCACCTCAAAAAGGGGGCGAATGTCAGATACGCAGTATTTT. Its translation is CATSKRGRMSDTQYF. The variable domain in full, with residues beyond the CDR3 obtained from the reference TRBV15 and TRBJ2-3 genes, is DAMVIQNPRYQVTQFGKPVTLSCSQTLNHNVMYWYQQKSSQAPKLLFHYYDKDFNNEADTPDNFQSRRPNTSFCFLDIRSPGLGDTAMYLCATSKRGRMSDTQYFGPGTRLTVL.